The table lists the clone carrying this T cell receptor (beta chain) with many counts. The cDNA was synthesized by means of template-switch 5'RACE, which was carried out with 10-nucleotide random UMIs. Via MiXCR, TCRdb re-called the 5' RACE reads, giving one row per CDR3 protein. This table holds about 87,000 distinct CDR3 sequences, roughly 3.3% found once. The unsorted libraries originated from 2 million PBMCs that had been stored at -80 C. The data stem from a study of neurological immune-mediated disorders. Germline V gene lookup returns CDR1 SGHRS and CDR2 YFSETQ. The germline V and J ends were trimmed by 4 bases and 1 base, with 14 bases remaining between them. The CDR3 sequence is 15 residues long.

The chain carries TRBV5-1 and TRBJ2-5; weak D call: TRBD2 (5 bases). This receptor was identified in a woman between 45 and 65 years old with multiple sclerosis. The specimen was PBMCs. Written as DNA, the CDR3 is TGCGCCAGCAGCAGTAATCCGGGATCCCAAGAGACCCAGTACTTC. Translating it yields CASSSNPGSQETQYF.